The 10 T cell receptor beta chains below were found in one sample sequenced in a study of Graves' ophthalmopathy and Graves' hyperthyroidism. Amplifying from RNA transcripts, the study obtained TCR beta CDR3 regions. HTBI-primed RT-PCR formed the first round, and a multiplex PCR formed the second. MiXCR, applied by TCRdb to the multiplex PCR reads, yields one record per CDR3 protein. Found here are about 620,000 distinct CDR3 sequences, around a fifth of them singletons; the top ten hold around 6.5%. The material sequenced was peripheral blood. Receptors were obtained from a woman in her late teens or twenties with stable Graves' hyperthyroidism. Some clones in this sample may be carry-over from other donors' samples.

This clonotype was counted ten times or more. The CDR3 sequence: CASSQTQFDGYTF. CDR3 nucleotides: TGTGCCAGCAGCCAAACACAGTTTGATGGCTACACCTTC. This rearrangement joins TRBV16 to TRBJ1-2; D is unresolved. The V and J ends lost 2 bases and 6 bases respectively, with 10 bases between them. The length of the CDR3 is 13 residues. From germline, CDR1 is KGHSY and CDR2 FQNENV.

This clonotype came up a few times. CDR3 sequence: CAIKTSDQETQYF. CDR3 nucleotide sequence: TGTGCCATCAAGACTAGCGACCAAGAGACCCAGTACTTC. This chain links TRBV10-3 with TRBJ2-5; 8 bases line up with TRBD2. The CDR3 consists of 13 residues. Germline lookup yields CDR1 ENHRY and CDR2 SYGVKD. V dropped 7 bases and J dropped 0; count of bases not matched to a gene: 1.

This clonotype was found a few times. The chain joins TRBV6-1 to TRBJ1-1; TRBD1 matches at 8 bases. Germline V gene sequence: CDR1 MNHNS, CDR2 SASEGT. V was clipped by 5 bases and J by 1 base; unmatched bases: 3. The CDR3 spans 14 residues. CDR3 DNA sequence: TGTGCCAGCAGTAATGGACAGGGGAACACTGAAGCTTTCTTT. Its translation is CASSNGQGNTEAFF.

Many counts were recorded for this clonotype. This rearrangement joins TRBV30 to TRBJ1-2; tentatively, D is TRBD1 (5 bases). The V gene lost 1 base and the J gene lost 0 bases, with 15 bases spanning the gap. The germline V gene has CDR1 GTSNPN and CDR2 SVGIG (reference sequence). The CDR3 is 16 residues long. The CDR3 sequence: CAWSGVYRLANYGYTF. Here the CDR3 DNA reads TGTGCCTGGAGTGGCGTTTACAGGTTGGCTAACTATGGCTACACCTTC.

This clonotype has ten or more counts. This chain links TRBV28 with TRBJ1-5; no definite D call. The germline V and J ends were trimmed by 5 bases and 0 bases, with 23 bases remaining between them. CDR1 MDHEN and CDR2 SYDVKM come from the germline V gene. The CDR3 sequence is 19 residues long. CDR3 region: CASSPVSVEADYSNQPQHF. The CDR3 DNA reads as TGTGCCAGCAGTCCCGTTTCGGTAGAGGCAGACTATAGCAATCAGCCCCAGCATTTT.

This clonotype was seen at least ten times. The chain employs TRBV2 and TRBJ2-7; TRBD1 might be the D (5 bases). Trimming pared 7 bases from V and 2 bases from J, leaving 15 bases between. The CDR3 has 14 amino acids. The germline V gene encodes CDR1 SNHLY and CDR2 FYNNEI. CDR3: CASNTRTFTYEQYF. For the CDR3, the DNA is TGTGCCAGCAATACTCGGACATTCACCTACGAGCAGTACTTC.

The rearrangement links TRBV12-3 or TRBV12-4 to TRBJ1-2; perhaps TRBD1 as D (6 bases). Trimming removed 3 bases at V and 4 bases at J, with 15 bases between. This CDR3 has 15 residues. The CDR3 here is CASSFFRGRTYGYTF. Here the CDR3 DNA reads TGTGCCAGCAGTTTCTTCCGGGGGCGAACCTATGGCTACACCTTC.

V gene TRBV7-2 combines with J gene TRBJ2-7; TRBD2 agrees at 7 bases. Germline assignment: CDR1 SGHTA and CDR2 FQGNSA. The CDR3 sequence is 16 residues long. The V and J ends lost 0 bases and 0 bases, in that order; junction bases with no gene match: 5. The CDR3 is CASSLARGTPSYEQYF. The CDR3 bases are TGTGCCAGCAGCTTAGCGCGGGGGACGCCCTCCTACGAGCAGTACTTC. The full variable domain, with the rest looked up from reference TRBV7-2 and TRBJ2-7, is GAGVSQSPSNKVTEKGKDVELRCDPISGHTALYWYRQSLGQGLEFLIYFQGNSAPDKSGLPSDRFSAERTGGSVSTLTIQRTQQEDSAVYLCASSLARGTPSYEQYFGPGTRLTVT.

There are many counts of this clonotype. V usage is TRBV6-5 and J usage is TRBJ1-1, with a tentative D call TRBD1 (5 bases). This CDR3 is built from 14 residues. Germline loops: CDR1 MNHEY, CDR2 SVGAGI. Trimming stripped 6 bases from V and 3 bases from J, with 14 bases between. CDR3 residues: CASRLFGGYTEAFF. In DNA, the CDR3 is TGTGCCAGCAGGCTATTTGGGGGATACACTGAAGCTTTCTTT.

This clonotype was detected ten times or more. This sequence joins TRBV28 and TRBJ1-5; 9 bases map to TRBD1. J lost 7 bases, V lost 4 bases, and 8 bases had no gene match. The CDR3 is 15 amino acids. Germline V gene sequence: CDR1 MDHEN, CDR2 SYDVKM. The CDR3 DNA reads as TGTGCCAGCAGTTACTCACAGGGGGCTTGGCAGCCCCAGCATTTT. This gives the protein CASSYSQGAWQPQHF. Filled out from reference TRBV28 and TRBJ1-5, the complete variable domain reads DVKVTQSSRYLVKRTGEKVFLECVQDMDHENMFWYRQDPGLGLRLIYFSYDVKMKEKGDIPEGYSVSREKKERFSLILESASTNQTSMYLCASSYSQGAWQPQHFGDGTRLSIL.